The rows below give T cell receptor beta chains drawn from one sample of a study of identifying expanded T cells in peripheral blood. The table came from immunoSEQ multiplex PCR; TCRdb's copy has only in-frame clones and leaves some out. The table shows 60,000 to 70,000 clones, with about four fifths occurring only once. Sequencing was carried out using blood. All receptors come from a person aged 18 to 69 in good health. CDR3s include the opening cysteine and the closing phenylalanine or tryptophan. D genes are given only for firm matches. Not every row has a clone size; where given, it reads once, few, many or a size class.

V gene: TRBV7-6; clone size: NA; D gene: NA; J gene: TRBJ2-2; CDR3 protein: CASSSTGNTGELFF; CDR3 DNA: TGTGCCAGCAGCTCAACTGGGAACACCGGGGAGCTGTTTTTT
V gene: TRBV6-5; clone size: NA; D gene: TRBD1; J gene: TRBJ1-1; CDR3 protein: CASRQLGTANTEAFF; CDR3 DNA: TGTGCCAGCAGGCAACTAGGGACAGCTAACACTGAAGCTTTCTTT
V gene: TRBV7-9; clone size: NA; D gene: NA; J gene: TRBJ1-1; CDR3 protein: CASSLSARGSVMNTEAFF; CDR3 DNA: TGTGCCAGCAGCTTATCCGCAAGGGGCAGTGTGATGAACACTGAAGCTTTCTTT
V gene: TRBV20-1; clone size: NA; D gene: NA; J gene: TRBJ2-4; CDR3 protein: CSARDEHIQYF; CDR3 DNA: TGCAGTGCTAGAGATGAGCACATTCAGTACTTC
V gene: TRBV23-1; clone size: NA; D gene: NA; J gene: TRBJ2-3; CDR3 protein: CASSQSGPGWTDTQYF; CDR3 DNA: TGCGCCAGCAGTCAATCGGGACCAGGGTGGACAGATACGCAGTATTTT
V gene: TRBV21-1; clone size: NA; D gene: NA; J gene: TRBJ2-7; CDR3 protein: CASSNTCREGYEQYF; CDR3 DNA: TGTGCCAGCAGCAACACATGCCGGGAAGGGTACGAGCAGTACTTC
V gene: TRBV27; clone size: NA; D gene: TRBD2; J gene: TRBJ2-3; CDR3 protein: CASSLWAGRTTAGGTDTQYF; CDR3 DNA: TGTGCCAGCAGTTTATGGGCAGGACGAACCACAGCGGGAGGCACAGATACGCAGTATTTT
V gene: TRBV5-6; clone size: NA; D gene: TRBD2; J gene: TRBJ2-7; CDR3 protein: CASSRLAGGTYEQYF; CDR3 DNA: TGTGCCAGCAGTCGACTAGCGGGAGGGACCTACGAGCAGTACTTC
V gene: TRBV11-2; clone size: NA; D gene: NA; J gene: TRBJ1-2; CDR3 protein: CASSLGANYGYTF; CDR3 DNA: TGTGCCAGCAGCTTGGGGGCTAACTATGGCTACACCTTC
V gene: TRBV19; clone size: NA; D gene: TRBD1; J gene: TRBJ1-5; CDR3 protein: CASRMTGGNQPQHF; CDR3 DNA: TGTGCCAGTAGGATGACAGGGGGGAATCAGCCCCAGCATTTT
V gene: TRBV5-1; clone size: NA; D gene: NA; J gene: TRBJ1-1; CDR3 protein: CASSSRGRGPMNTEAFF; CDR3 DNA: TGCGCCAGCAGCTCTCGGGGGCGCGGTCCGATGAACACTGAAGCTTTCTTT
V gene: TRBV2; clone size: NA; D gene: NA; J gene: TRBJ1-4; CDR3 protein: CASSVDRTTNEKLFF; CDR3 DNA: TGTGCCAGCAGTGTCGACCGAACAACTAATGAAAAACTGTTTTTT
V gene: TRBV9; clone size: NA; D gene: NA; J gene: TRBJ1-1; CDR3 protein: CASSLRESNTEAFF; CDR3 DNA: TGTGCCAGCAGCCTCAGGGAATCGAACACTGAAGCTTTCTTT
V gene: TRBV15; clone size: NA; D gene: TRBD1; J gene: TRBJ2-7; CDR3 protein: CATSRATGGNEQYF; CDR3 DNA: TGTGCCACCAGCAGAGCCACAGGGGGTAACGAGCAGTACTTC
V gene: TRBV7-6; clone size: NA; D gene: TRBD1; J gene: TRBJ2-1; CDR3 protein: CASSFRDRGRDEQFF; CDR3 DNA: TGTGCCAGCAGCTTCCGGGACAGGGGGCGGGATGAGCAGTTCTTC
V gene: TRBV5-4; clone size: NA; D gene: NA; J gene: TRBJ2-3; CDR3 protein: CASSNPEPGLKTDTQYF; CDR3 DNA: TGTGCCAGCAGCAACCCCGAACCGGGACTTAAGACAGATACGCAGTATTTT
V gene: TRBV4-1; clone size: NA; D gene: NA; J gene: TRBJ2-3; CDR3 protein: CASSQDSVYTQYF; CDR3 DNA: TGCGCCAGCAGCCAAGATAGTGTTTATACGCAGTATTTT
V gene: TRBV5-6; clone size: once; D gene: NA; J gene: TRBJ2-1; CDR3 protein: CASSFLFRSLYNEQFF; CDR3 DNA: TGTGCCAGCAGCTTCCTCTTCAGGAGTCTATACAATGAGCAGTTCTTC
V gene: TRBV7-9; clone size: NA; D gene: TRBD1; J gene: TRBJ1-2; CDR3 protein: CASSLAGGQGGGYTF; CDR3 DNA: TGTGCCAGCAGCTTAGCAGGGGGACAGGGCGGTGGCTACACCTTC
V gene: TRBV7-6; clone size: few; D gene: NA; J gene: TRBJ1-1; CDR3 protein: CASSLVPGANTEAFF; CDR3 DNA: TGTGCCAGCAGCTTAGTCCCCGGAGCCAACACTGAAGCTTTCTTT
V gene: TRBV7-9; clone size: NA; D gene: NA; J gene: TRBJ2-5; CDR3 protein: CASSLESVKETQYF; CDR3 DNA: TGTGCCAGCAGCTTAGAAAGTGTTAAAGAGACCCAGTACTTC
V gene: TRBV18; clone size: NA; D gene: NA; J gene: TRBJ1-1; CDR3 protein: CASSPEGEALNTEAFF; CDR3 DNA: TGTGCCAGCTCACCCGAAGGAGAGGCCCTGAACACTGAAGCTTTCTTT
V gene: TRBV19; clone size: NA; D gene: TRBD2; J gene: TRBJ2-3; CDR3 protein: CASSGLAGGQGDTQYF; CDR3 DNA: TGTGCCAGTAGCGGACTAGCGGGGGGGCAAGGAGATACGCAGTATTTT
V gene: TRBV6-6; clone size: NA; D gene: NA; J gene: TRBJ2-7; CDR3 protein: CASSSWGALRDEQYF; CDR3 DNA: TGTGCCAGCAGCAGCTGGGGGGCACTACGGGACGAGCAGTACTTC
V gene: TRBV5-1; clone size: NA; D gene: NA; J gene: TRBJ2-1; CDR3 protein: CASSLALRSNEQFF; CDR3 DNA: TGCGCCAGCAGCTTGGCTCTCAGGAGCAATGAGCAGTTCTTC
V gene: TRBV9; clone size: NA; D gene: NA; J gene: TRBJ2-3; CDR3 protein: CASSGNRADTQYF; CDR3 DNA: TGTGCCAGCAGCGGAAACAGGGCAGATACGCAGTATTTT
V gene: TRBV10-3; clone size: NA; D gene: TRBD2; J gene: TRBJ2-1; CDR3 protein: CAISEGTSGSNEQFF; CDR3 DNA: TGTGCCATCAGTGAAGGGACTAGCGGTTCCAATGAGCAGTTCTTC
V gene: TRBV5-4; clone size: NA; D gene: NA; J gene: TRBJ1-2; CDR3 protein: CASSLAIDGYTF; CDR3 DNA: TGTGCCAGCAGCTTGGCCATAGATGGCTACACCTTC
V gene: TRBV9; clone size: NA; D gene: TRBD1; J gene: TRBJ1-1; CDR3 protein: CASRERTGGSTEAFF; CDR3 DNA: TGTGCCAGCAGGGAGAGGACAGGGGGGAGCACTGAAGCTTTCTTT
V gene: TRBV11-2; clone size: NA; D gene: NA; J gene: TRBJ2-3; CDR3 protein: CASSSSRDTQYF; CDR3 DNA: TGTGCCAGCAGCTCTTCAAGGGATACGCAGTATTTT
V gene: TRBV7-3; clone size: NA; D gene: NA; J gene: TRBJ1-2; CDR3 protein: CASSLKPTSEGRDYGYTF; CDR3 DNA: TGTGCCAGCAGCTTAAAACCCACCTCGGAGGGGCGCGACTATGGCTACACCTTC
V gene: TRBV5-1; clone size: NA; D gene: TRBD1; J gene: TRBJ1-2; CDR3 protein: CASSTSGTGGFGYTF; CDR3 DNA: TGCGCCAGCAGCACATCCGGGACAGGGGGCTTTGGCTACACCTTC
V gene: TRBV5-4; clone size: NA; D gene: TRBD2; J gene: TRBJ2-1; CDR3 protein: CASSSPGLNEQFF; CDR3 DNA: TGTGCCAGCAGCTCCCCGGGACTAAATGAGCAGTTCTTC
V gene: TRBV6-1; clone size: NA; D gene: NA; J gene: TRBJ1-2; CDR3 protein: CASIRDLYGYTF; CDR3 DNA: TGTGCCAGCATAAGGGATCTCTATGGCTACACCTTC
V gene: TRBV29-1; clone size: NA; D gene: NA; J gene: TRBJ1-2; CDR3 protein: CSVEDFPGGYTF; CDR3 DNA: TGCAGCGTTGAAGATTTTCCAGGCGGCTACACCTTC
V gene: TRBV19; clone size: NA; D gene: TRBD1; J gene: TRBJ2-2; CDR3 protein: CASLQGTGELFF; CDR3 DNA: TGTGCCAGTTTACAGGGGACCGGGGAGCTGTTTTTT
V gene: TRBV23-1; clone size: NA; D gene: NA; J gene: TRBJ1-6; CDR3 protein: CASSQSRVGDSPLHF; CDR3 DNA: TGCGCCAGCAGTCAATCGAGGGTGGGGGATTCACCCCTCCACTTT
V gene: TRBV15; clone size: few; D gene: NA; J gene: TRBJ2-1; CDR3 protein: CATSRAWEDSYNEQFF; CDR3 DNA: TGTGCCACCAGCAGAGCGTGGGAGGACTCCTACAATGAGCAGTTCTTC
V gene: TRBV11-2; clone size: NA; D gene: NA; J gene: TRBJ2-2; CDR3 protein: CASSPHKPGELFF; CDR3 DNA: TGTGCCAGCAGCCCCCACAAGCCCGGGGAGCTGTTTTTT
V gene: TRBV6-6; clone size: NA; D gene: TRBD1; J gene: TRBJ1-3; CDR3 protein: CASSTTGTGNTIYF; CDR3 DNA: TGTGCCAGCAGTACGACAGGGACCGGAAACACCATATATTTT
V gene: TRBV7-3; clone size: NA; D gene: NA; J gene: TRBJ2-1; CDR3 protein: CASSLKGGFNNEQFF; CDR3 DNA: TGTGCCAGCAGCCTTAAGGGGGGCTTTAACAATGAGCAGTTCTTC
V gene: TRBV6-1; clone size: NA; D gene: NA; J gene: TRBJ2-1; CDR3 protein: CASSEALQGRQFF; CDR3 DNA: TGTGCCAGCAGTGAAGCGCTTCAGGGGCGGCAGTTCTTC
V gene: TRBV9; clone size: NA; D gene: NA; J gene: TRBJ2-3; CDR3 protein: CASSVRGAKGDTQYF; CDR3 DNA: TGTGCCAGCAGCGTGCGAGGGGCGAAAGGGGATACGCAGTATTTT
V gene: TRBV10-2; clone size: NA; D gene: NA; J gene: TRBJ2-1; CDR3 protein: CASTETRALGEQFF; CDR3 DNA: TGCGCCAGCACTGAAACCAGGGCCTTAGGTGAGCAGTTCTTC
V gene: TRBV6-5; clone size: NA; D gene: NA; J gene: TRBJ1-2; CDR3 protein: CASSLNRAFYGYTF; CDR3 DNA: TGTGCCAGCAGTCTCAACAGGGCCTTCTATGGCTACACCTTC
V gene: TRBV11-2; clone size: NA; D gene: TRBD1; J gene: TRBJ1-1; CDR3 protein: CASSLMPGGAAFF; CDR3 DNA: TGTGCCAGCAGCTTAATGCCAGGGGGCGCAGCTTTCTTT
V gene: TRBV29-1; clone size: NA; D gene: TRBD1; J gene: TRBJ2-3; CDR3 protein: CSAGQGAGDTQYF; CDR3 DNA: TGCAGCGCCGGACAGGGGGCCGGAGATACGCAGTATTTT
V gene: TRBV4-3; clone size: few; D gene: TRBD2; J gene: TRBJ2-1; CDR3 protein: CASSHSSGRAQFF; CDR3 DNA: TGCGCCAGCAGCCATTCGAGCGGGAGGGCACAGTTCTTC
V gene: TRBV7-6; clone size: NA; D gene: NA; J gene: TRBJ2-5; CDR3 protein: CASSEGSGRETQYF; CDR3 DNA: TGTGCCAGCAGCGAAGGAAGCGGCAGGGAGACCCAGTACTTC
V gene: TRBV19; clone size: once; D gene: NA; J gene: TRBJ1-6; CDR3 protein: CASSNRDLGIYSPLHF; CDR3 DNA: TGTGCCAGTAGTAATAGGGATCTCGGTATCTATTCACCCCTCCACTTT
V gene: TRBV29-1; clone size: NA; D gene: NA; J gene: TRBJ1-5; CDR3 protein: CSVVSGQGQPQHF; CDR3 DNA: TGCAGCGTTGTGTCTGGGCAGGGTCAGCCCCAGCATTTT
V gene: TRBV18; clone size: NA; D gene: NA; J gene: TRBJ1-3; CDR3 protein: CASSPPGGSGNTIYF; CDR3 DNA: TGTGCCAGCTCACCGCCCGGGGGCTCAGGAAACACCATATATTTT
V gene: TRBV7-2; clone size: NA; D gene: NA; J gene: TRBJ2-3; CDR3 protein: CASSYTDTQYF; CDR3 DNA: TGTGCCAGCAGCTATACAGATACGCAGTATTTT
V gene: TRBV30; clone size: NA; D gene: NA; J gene: TRBJ1-3; CDR3 protein: CAEDTGNTIYF; CDR3 DNA: TGTGCCGAGGACACAGGAAACACCATATATTTT
V gene: TRBV2; clone size: NA; D gene: NA; J gene: TRBJ1-2; CDR3 protein: CASSYAENGYTF; CDR3 DNA: TGTGCCAGCAGTTACGCTGAAAATGGCTACACCTTC
V gene: TRBV6-1; clone size: NA; D gene: TRBD1; J gene: TRBJ2-4; CDR3 protein: CASNRDRDIQYF; CDR3 DNA: TGTGCCAGCAATAGAGACAGGGACATTCAGTACTTC
V gene: TRBV6-5; clone size: once; D gene: NA; J gene: TRBJ2-1; CDR3 protein: CASTPPGKDEQFF; CDR3 DNA: TGTGCCAGCACTCCCCCCGGGAAGGATGAGCAGTTCTTC
V gene: TRBV11-3; clone size: NA; D gene: NA; J gene: TRBJ2-1; CDR3 protein: CASSRLVGNEQFF; CDR3 DNA: TGTGCCAGCAGCCGTCTGGTCGGTAACGAGCAGTTCTTC
V gene: TRBV7-2; clone size: NA; D gene: NA; J gene: TRBJ1-6; CDR3 protein: CASSWLDSPNSPLHF; CDR3 DNA: TGTGCCAGCAGCTGGTTGGACAGCCCGAATTCACCCCTCCACTTT